This TCR beta chain comes out of a study of response to subunit inactivated influenza vaccine. This CDR3 is 15 amino acids long. Germline V gene sequence: CDR1 DFQATT, CDR2 SNEGSKA (reference sequence). This clonotype was detected once. Its antigen is still unknown. Just one base apart from a much larger clone, this may be a read error. A single record per CDR3 protein comes from TCRdb applying MiXCR to the RT-PCR reads. The sample records about 500,000 distinct CDR3 sequences, about 17% being singletons. The study's findings and limits: Authors suggested few new T cells are recruited by each seasonal influenza vaccination.

The chain combines TRBV20-1 with TRBJ2-5; 7 nucleotides line up with TRBD2. Sequenced here: CD4+ T cells sorted from PBMCs, sampled around 25 months after vaccination. The sequence was collected from a man aged 50 to 69 who received an inactivated influenza vaccine. CDR3 sequence reads: CCAYRLGLVQETQYF. In DNA form, the CDR3 reads TGCTGTGCCTATAGATTAGGACTAGTACAAGAGACCCAGTACTTC.